The clone carrying this T cell receptor beta chain is a singleton in its sample. Germline V gene sequence: CDR1 MDHEN, CDR2 SYDVKM. The CDR3 contains 18 residues. The V and J ends lost 4 bases and 5 bases, in that order; junction bases with no gene match: 11. This table comes from immunoSEQ multiplex PCR, and its TCRdb copy is limited to in-frame clones, with some not included. The top ten clones hold roughly 1.2% of a sample with over 1.4 million clones, 96% of them seen once. The data are from a study of shared clonotypes between healthy human individuals. The sequence derives from a man aged 25 to 40 in good health. The sample was naive CD4+ T cells sorted from blood. Regarding subset: CD45RA+ positively selected. The chain is built from TRBV28 and TRBJ2-2; TRBD2 matches at 12 bases. The CDR3 spells CASSSPYLAGGVTGELFF. As DNA, the CDR3 is TGTGCCAGCAGTTCCCCCTACCTAGCGGGAGGGGTGACCGGGGAGCTGTTTTTT. Full variable domain (outside the CDR3, taken from reference TRBV28 and TRBJ2-2): DVKVTQSSRYLVKRTGEKVFLECVQDMDHENMFWYRQDPGLGLRLIYFSYDVKMKEKGDIPEGYSVSREKKERFSLILESASTNQTSMYLCASSSPYLAGGVTGELFFGEGSRLTVL.